This TCR beta chain was profiled in a study of blood T cell repertoires in COVID-19. Profiled with immunoSEQ multiplex PCR; TCRdb holds only in-frame clones, not every one. Among over 90,000 clones listed, 90% were seen once. Looked up from germline, CDR1 is LGHDT and CDR2 is YNNKEL (reference sequence). This CDR3 comprises 12 residues. Trimming removed 0 bases at V and 8 bases at J, with 7 bases between. This rearrangement joins TRBV3-1 (or the pseudogene TRBV3-2) to TRBJ1-2; the D is unclear. Specimen: peripheral blood. This TCR was sampled from a man aged 50-59 years with acute or convalescent COVID-19. CDR3 DNA sequence: TGTGCCAGCAGCCAAGATCTCCGGGGCTACACCTTC. Translated: CASSQDLRGYTF.